The rows below give T cell receptor beta chains drawn from one sample of a study of T cells in Graves' hyperthyroidism and ophthalmopathy. TCRdb called the multiplex PCR reads again in MiXCR, with one record for every CDR3 protein. Here the sample spans a few hundred thousand distinct CDR3 sequences, approximately 16% being singletons. What was sequenced was blood. The receptors here all came from a woman aged 45 to 65 with Graves' hyperthyroidism that later progressed to Graves' ophthalmopathy. CDR3s include the opening cysteine and the closing phenylalanine or tryptophan. Each record gives: J gene, D gene, V gene, clone size, CDR3 protein, CDR3 DNA. A D gene is named only where the DNA matches it firmly. Expanded clones are given a class, and other clones once, few, many or no size at all.

j_gene: TRBJ1-5; d_gene: TRBD1; v_gene: TRBV12-3/TRBV12-4; abundance: -; CDR3aa: CASSLEQGILNQPQHF; CDR3nt: TGTGCCAGCAGTTTAGAACAGGGGATACTCAATCAGCCCCAGCATTTT
j_gene: TRBJ1-2; d_gene: TRBD1; v_gene: TRBV27; abundance: -; CDR3aa: CASSPSWAGGPGGYTF; CDR3nt: TGTGCCAGCAGTCCTTCTTGGGCAGGGGGCCCCGGTGGCTACACCTTC
j_gene: TRBJ2-1; d_gene: TRBD1; v_gene: TRBV9; abundance: many; CDR3aa: CASSAGPFPGQGEDEQFF; CDR3nt: TGTGCCAGCAGCGCCGGGCCCTTCCCGGGACAGGGGGAGGATGAGCAGTTCTTC
j_gene: TRBJ2-7; d_gene: TRBD2; v_gene: TRBV11-2; abundance: many; CDR3aa: CASSLARGGPYEQYF; CDR3nt: TGTGCCAGCAGCTTAGCACGCGGGGGTCCCTACGAGCAGTACTTC
j_gene: TRBJ2-3; d_gene: -; v_gene: TRBV5-1; abundance: many; CDR3aa: CASSHTQGGGDTQYF; CDR3nt: TGCGCCAGCAGCCACACGCAGGGGGGAGGAGATACGCAGTATTTT
j_gene: TRBJ2-1; d_gene: -; v_gene: TRBV7-9; abundance: many; CDR3aa: CASSPRWEHSSYNEQFF; CDR3nt: TGTGCCAGCAGCCCCCGGTGGGAACACAGCTCCTACAATGAGCAGTTCTTC
j_gene: TRBJ2-3; d_gene: TRBD2; v_gene: TRBV6-2/TRBV6-3; abundance: many; CDR3aa: CASKRTSFATDTQYF; CDR3nt: TGTGCCAGCAAGCGGACTAGCTTTGCCACAGATACGCAGTATTTT
j_gene: TRBJ1-1; d_gene: TRBD1; v_gene: TRBV29-1; abundance: many; CDR3aa: CSVGGSRGFDTEAFF; CDR3nt: TGCAGCGTTGGGGGGTCCAGGGGGTTCGACACTGAAGCTTTCTTT
j_gene: TRBJ2-2; d_gene: TRBD2; v_gene: TRBV9; abundance: many; CDR3aa: CASSVGGGRDYGGYTGELFF; CDR3nt: TGTGCCAGCAGCGTAGGAGGCGGGAGGGATTATGGCGGCTACACCGGGGAGCTGTTTTTT
j_gene: TRBJ2-2; d_gene: TRBD1; v_gene: TRBV11-3; abundance: many; CDR3aa: CASSLARGQITGELFF; CDR3nt: TGTGCCAGCAGCTTAGCACGGGGACAGATCACCGGGGAGCTGTTTTTT
j_gene: TRBJ2-2; d_gene: -; v_gene: TRBV5-1; abundance: many; CDR3aa: CASSLGAEVYTGELFF; CDR3nt: TGCGCCAGCAGCTTGGGCGCGGAAGTATATACCGGGGAGCTGTTTTTT
j_gene: TRBJ2-7; d_gene: -; v_gene: TRBV19; abundance: -; CDR3aa: CASSISRTTFAYEQYF; CDR3nt: TGTGCCAGTAGTATTTCTAGGACTACGTTCGCCTACGAGCAGTACTTC
j_gene: TRBJ1-1; d_gene: -; v_gene: TRBV5-1; abundance: many; CDR3aa: CASSATTGSTEAFF; CDR3nt: TGCGCCAGCAGCGCCACAACAGGGAGCACTGAAGCTTTCTTT
j_gene: TRBJ2-3; d_gene: TRBD2; v_gene: TRBV5-1; abundance: many; CDR3aa: CASSSSGTSTDTQYF; CDR3nt: TGCGCCAGCAGCTCTAGCGGGACGAGCACAGATACGCAGTATTTT
j_gene: TRBJ1-5; d_gene: TRBD1; v_gene: TRBV5-1; abundance: many; CDR3aa: CASSLWTGNGQPQHF; CDR3nt: TGCGCCAGCAGCTTGTGGACAGGGAACGGTCAGCCCCAGCATTTT
j_gene: TRBJ2-7; d_gene: -; v_gene: TRBV15; abundance: many; CDR3aa: CATSRDRSTEQYF; CDR3nt: TGTGCCACCAGCAGAGATAGGTCAACCGAGCAGTACTTC
j_gene: TRBJ1-3; d_gene: TRBD1; v_gene: TRBV30; abundance: many; CDR3aa: CASTGWGNTIYF; CDR3nt: TGTGCCTCGACAGGGTGGGGAAACACCATATATTTT
j_gene: TRBJ2-1; d_gene: -; v_gene: TRBV12-5; abundance: many; CDR3aa: CASGSIMAGHYNEQFF; CDR3nt: TGTGCTAGTGGTTCCATAATGGCGGGTCACTACAATGAGCAGTTCTTC